The 24 T cell receptor beta chains presented below share a single source sample, sequenced in a study of regulatory T cells in long-lasting Graves disease. Through Arm-PCR of CDR3 regions and iRepertoire HTBI primers, TCR beta libraries were built. TCRdb re-analysed the multiplex PCR reads in MiXCR, keeping a single row per CDR3 protein. The table shows hundreds of thousands of distinct CDR3 sequences, with 13% occurring only once. Specified time point: newly diagnosed GD, antithyroid drugs for less than 3 months. There was RNA extracted from PBMCs, and the TCR library was made from it. A further study also used this sample, focusing on T cells in Graves' hyperthyroidism and ophthalmopathy.

The sequences come from peripheral blood mononuclear cells (PBMCs), collected at new diagnosis, from a patient treated with antithyroid drugs. These TCRs come from a young man with Graves disease.

This clonotype was picked up a small number of times. This rearrangement joins TRBV3-1 to TRBJ2-1; 7 nucleotides agree with TRBD2. Unmatched junction bases numbered 4, after V lost 4 bases and J lost 1 base. The germline gives CDR1 LGHDT, CDR2 YNNKEL (reference sequence). The CDR3 is 15 amino acids. CDR3 nucleotide sequence: TGTGCCAGCAGCCTTAAGGGAGGGTCCTACAATGAGCAGTTCTTC. It yields the protein CASSLKGGSYNEQFF.

This clonotype occurred many times. The chain is built from TRBV3-1 and TRBJ2-3; perhaps TRBD2 as D (5 bases). Germline CDR1 reads LGHDT; CDR2 reads YNNKEL (reference sequence). There are 17 residues in the CDR3. Trimming shortened V by 0 bases and J by 0 bases, and 13 bases separated the two germline ends. CDR3 sequence: CASSQDRRGGSTDTQYF. Here the CDR3 DNA reads TGTGCCAGCAGCCAAGATAGGCGCGGAGGCAGCACAGATACGCAGTATTTT.

This clonotype has just a few counts. The rearrangement joins TRBV20-1 to TRBJ1-6, with 9 positions matching TRBD1. This CDR3 is built from 14 residues. Per germline, CDR1 DFQATT and CDR2 SNEGSKA (reference sequence). V dropped 1 base and J dropped 6; count of bases not matched to a gene: 1. CDR3 amino acids: CSARGDRANSPLHF. The CDR3 DNA reads as TGCAGTGCTAGAGGGGACAGGGCTAATTCACCCCTCCACTTT.

This clonotype has only a few counts. The chain combines TRBV12-3 or TRBV12-4 with TRBJ2-3; TRBD2 aligns across 16 bases. Judging by the DNA end, TRBJ2-1 fits better; the J call may be wrong. The CDR3 has 15 residues. DNA of the CDR3: TGTGCCAGCAGTTTCTTGGGACTAGCGGGAGGGATGCAGTTCTTC. Protein sequence: CASSFLGLAGGMQFF.

This clonotype was seen ten or more times. CDR3 DNA sequence: TGTGCCATCAGTGTCCAGGGCAGGGACGAGCAGTACTTC. Translation: CAISVQGRDEQYF. The chain has TRBV10-3 and TRBJ2-7; D perhaps matches TRBD1 (5 bases). Trimming cost V 4 bases and J 5 bases, with 12 bases left between them. The CDR3 is 13 amino acids. CDR1 is ENHRY, CDR2 SYGVKD, per germline.

This clonotype was detected many times. This chain joins TRBV6-5 and TRBJ2-7; D remains unclear. Trimming removed 0 bases at V and 6 bases at J, with 6 bases between. CDR3 length: 12 residues. Germline lookup yields CDR1 MNHEY and CDR2 SVGAGI. The CDR3 coding sequence is TGTGCCAGCAGTTACTCCGCCGCCGAGCAGTACTTC. Encoded protein: CASSYSAAEQYF.

In its sample, this clonotype was seen many times. The chain uses TRBV12-3 or TRBV12-4 and TRBJ2-2; no firm D call. V lost 1 base, J lost 6 bases, and 9 bases lay in between. The CDR3 has 14 amino acids. CDR3: CASSLGQGAGELFF. The CDR3 DNA reads as TGTGCCAGCAGTTTAGGTCAAGGAGCCGGGGAGCTGTTTTTT.

This clonotype was counted at least ten times. The chain uses TRBV19 and TRBJ1-1, with D perhaps matching TRBD1 (5 bases). Trimming left V 10 bases short and J 10 bases short, with 16 bases between. The CDR3 is made up of 11 amino acids. Germline-derived CDR1 and CDR2 are LNHDA and SQIVND (reference sequence). CDR3: CATSRWGTAFF. CDR3 coding DNA: TGTGCCACCTCTAGGTGGGGGACAGCTTTCTTT.

The chain employs TRBV12-3 or TRBV12-4 and TRBJ1-2; perhaps TRBD1 as D (5 bases). Trimming left V 1 base short and J 4 bases short, with 13 bases between. The CDR3 is made up of 15 amino acids. CDR3 loop: CASSLERRGGYGYTF. CDR3 nucleotide sequence: TGTGCCAGCAGTTTAGAGCGGCGGGGGGGCTATGGCTACACCTTC.

The chain is built from TRBV19 and TRBJ2-3; 10 positions match TRBD2. Germline lookup yields CDR1 LNHDA and CDR2 SQIVND (reference sequence). J gave up 1 base and V 5 bases, and 6 bases lay outside the gene matches. This CDR3 has 16 residues. DNA of the CDR3: TGTGCCAGTAGTTGGAGCGGGAGGGGTGGCACAGATACGCAGTATTTT. It specifies CASSWSGRGGTDTQYF.

This clonotype has at least ten counts. This rearrangement joins TRBV3-1 to TRBJ1-1, with D unresolved. The CDR3 runs to 15 residues. Germline loops: CDR1 LGHDT, CDR2 YNNKEL (reference sequence). The V end was cut by 0 bases, the J end by 0 bases, with 8 bases between. The CDR3 reads CASSQDRLMNTEAFF. CDR3 in DNA: TGTGCCAGCAGCCAAGACAGGCTCATGAACACTGAAGCTTTCTTT.

This clonotype has ten or more counts. The rearrangement links TRBV7-3 to TRBJ2-5; 9 bases are a match to TRBD2. CDR3 length equals 18 residues. Trimming at V came to 1 base and at J to 5 bases, leaving 14 bases not matched to a gene. Germline V gene sequence: CDR1 SGHTA, CDR2 FQGTGA. The CDR3, as DNA: TGTGCCAGCAGCTTAAGAGGTGGTAGCGGGAGTAAAGGGGAGACCCAGTACTTC. Translation gives CASSLRGGSGSKGETQYF.

The CDR3 region has the DNA TGTGCCAGCAGTTTATTGTCAGGGCTGGAGACCCAGTACTTC. Its translation: CASSLLSGLETQYF. The V gene is TRBV12-3 or TRBV12-4, the J gene TRBJ2-5, with a tentative D call TRBD1 (5 bases). This CDR3 contains 14 residues. The ends were cut back, 2 bases at V and 5 bases at J, with 12 bases in the middle.

This clonotype was detected ten times or more. The J gene is TRBJ2-4, the V gene TRBV27, with 7 bases lining up with TRBD2. V was pared by 8 bases and J by 1 base, with 11 bases of the junction left unmatched. The V gene's germline CDR1 is MNHEY and CDR2 SMNVEV (reference sequence). The CDR3 totals 16 residues. This chain's CDR3 is CASWNGRAAAKNIQYF. CDR3 DNA sequence: TGTGCCAGCTGGAATGGGAGGGCCGCGGCCAAAAACATTCAGTACTTC.

The chain is built from TRBV5-5 and TRBJ2-7; D tentatively fits TRBD1 or TRBD2 (5 bases each). The germline V gene encodes CDR1 SGHKS and CDR2 YYEKEE (reference sequence). V was cut by 3 bases and J by 4 bases, with 20 bases left in between. This CDR3 spans 16 amino acids. The DNA for the CDR3 is TGTGCCAGCAGCTGGTCCCCGGGACCTCCACTTTACGAGCAGTACTTC. Amino acid sequence: CASSWSPGPPLYEQYF. The full variable domain, in which reference TRBV5-5 and TRBJ2-7 provide the parts outside the CDR3, is DAGVTQSPTHLIKTRGQQVTLRCSPISGHKSVSWYQQVLGQGPQFIFQYYEKEERGRGNFPDRFSARQFPNYSSELNVNALLLGDSALYLCASSWSPGPPLYEQYFGPGTRLTVT.

V usage is TRBV19 and J usage is TRBJ2-6; D might be TRBD1 (7 bases). Looked up from germline, CDR1 is LNHDA and CDR2 is SQIVND (reference sequence). This CDR3 has 14 amino acids. The V end was cut by 9 bases, the J end by 6 bases, with 15 bases between. CDR3 coding DNA: TGTGCCAGCAGAACAGGGGACTCGGCCAACGTCCTGACTTTC. It yields the protein CASRTGDSANVLTF. Full variable domain (rest looked up from reference TRBV19 and TRBJ2-6): DGGITQSPKYLFRKEGQNVTLSCEQNLNHDAMYWYRQDPGQGLRLIYYSQIVNDFQKGDIAEGYSVSREKKESFPLTVTSAQKNPTAFYLCASRTGDSANVLTFGAGSRLTVL.

This clonotype was counted only a few times. The rearrangement uses TRBV18 and TRBJ1-6, with D possibly matching TRBD1 (5 bases). In germline, CDR1 is KGHSH, CDR2 LQKENI. V was cut by 6 bases and J by 9 bases, with 18 bases left in between. This CDR3 spans 15 amino acids. The CDR3: CASSLTVTGGSPLHF. CDR3 nucleotide sequence: TGTGCCAGCTCCCTAACCGTGACCGGGGGTTCACCCCTCCACTTT.

There are many counts of this clonotype. The chain recombines TRBV11-3 with TRBJ2-3, with 8 positions matching TRBD2. CDR3 length: 16 residues. Germline V gene sequence: CDR1 SGHNT, CDR2 YENEEA. V dropped 0 bases and J dropped 6; count of bases not matched to a gene: 8. The CDR3 DNA is TGTGCCAGCAGCTTAGATCGGGCTAGCGGGCCTGATACGCAGTATTTT. Translating gives CASSLDRASGPDTQYF.

This clonotype showed up just a few times. This may be a read error: a much more frequent sequence differs by one nucleotide. The chain links TRBV7-3 to TRBJ2-5; D is possibly TRBD2 (6 bases). Germline assignment: CDR1 SGHTA and CDR2 FQGTGA. The CDR3 sequence is 14 residues long. CDR3 coding DNA: TGTGCCAGCAGCCTCGGTGGCGGGACTGAGATCCAGTACTTC. This translates into CASSLGGGTEIQYF.

This clonotype was found many times. The rearrangement links TRBV20-1 to TRBJ2-3; no clear D gene. The CDR3 is 13 residues long. Trimming removed 4 bases from V and 5 bases from J, with 13 bases in between. Per the germline V gene, CDR1 is DFQATT and CDR2 is SNEGSKA (reference sequence). This CDR3 reads CSATNTAVDTQYF. Here the CDR3 DNA reads TGCAGTGCTACAAATACCGCGGTAGATACGCAGTATTTT.

The chain recombines TRBV19 with TRBJ1-6; D might be TRBD1 (5 bases). Trimming removed 4 bases from V and 0 bases from J, with 13 bases in between. The germline V gene has CDR1 LNHDA and CDR2 SQIVND (reference sequence). This CDR3 region has 17 residues. The chain's CDR3 is CASSTEGRGSYNSPLHF. The CDR3 DNA reads as TGTGCCAGTAGTACCGAGGGGCGCGGCTCCTATAATTCACCCCTCCACTTT.

The genes are TRBV7-8 and TRBJ2-5; TRBD1 aligns across 9 bases. V trimming: 2 bases; J trimming: 5 bases; junction bases outside the gene matches: 9. The CDR3 runs to 16 residues. Germline V gives CDR1 SGHVS, CDR2 FQNEAQ. The CDR3 DNA reads TGTGCCAGCAGCTTATCCCGGGACAGGGCTTTTGAGACCCAGTACTTC. This gives the protein CASSLSRDRAFETQYF.

This clonotype was recorded at least ten times. The rearrangement links TRBV3-1 to TRBJ2-7; D is possibly TRBD1 (5 bases). The CDR3 covers 12 residues. Trimming shortened V by 3 bases and J by 6 bases, and 9 bases separated the two germline ends. Germline V gene sequence: CDR1 LGHDT, CDR2 YNNKEL (reference sequence). The CDR3 nucleotides read TGTGCCAGCAGCCAGTCCAGGGTCGAGCAGTACTTC. Translated, it gives CASSQSRVEQYF.

The sample holds many counts of this clonotype. In nucleotides, the CDR3 is TGTGCCAGTAGTGGGCTAGCGGGAGCCCAAGAGACCCAGTACTTC. This gives the protein CASSGLAGAQETQYF. The chain joins TRBV19 to TRBJ2-5; TRBD2 aligns across 10 bases. The CDR3 is 15 amino acids. CDR1 and CDR2 from the germline V gene are LNHDA and SQIVND (reference sequence). Trimming removed 5 bases from V and 1 base from J; junction bases left unmatched: 4.